This TCR beta chain is drawn from a study of blood T cell repertoires in COVID-19. On the study more broadly: Spain, Italy and the United States supplied samples that represented acute and convalescent COVID-19. Nucleic acid was either cDNA or gDNA, and it came from T cells, B-cell-depleted T cells, or PBMCs.

Per the germline V gene, CDR1 is MNHEY and CDR2 is SVGEGT. This CDR3 is 17 amino acids long. V gave up 0 bases and J gave up 4 bases, with 16 bases separating them. Study processing details: By means of reference gene primer amplification, nucleated cell counts were estimated. Profiled with immunoSEQ multiplex PCR; TCRdb holds only in-frame clones, not every one. V and J calls and clone size are copied from that table; D and trimming were computed from the DNA. The sample records over 150,000 clones, roughly 88% being singletons. This clone appeared many times. V is TRBV6-2 or TRBV6-3 and J is TRBJ1-5, with unresolved D. The sequence came from a woman aged 55-75 years with acute or convalescent COVID-19. The material sequenced was peripheral blood. The CDR3 reads CASSYSILIADNQPQHF. CDR3 in DNA: TGTGCCAGCAGTTACTCGATCTTGATAGCAGATAATCAGCCCCAGCATTTT.